The clone carrying this T cell receptor (beta chain) was picked up a small number of times. Its antigen is as yet unknown. The source of the sample is a study of identical twins' blood T cells. The study's findings and limits: Environmental influences on twin similarity could not be excluded. Even for out-of-frame TCRbeta, twins reportedly shared V gene usage much more than unrelated donors.

TCRdb reprocessed the 5' RACE reads with MiXCR, giving one entry per CDR3 protein. The sample consists of 350,000 to 450,000 distinct CDR3 sequences, around 30% of them appearing once. Germline CDR1 SQVTM, CDR2 ANQGSEA. With 6 bases removed from V and 0 bases from J, the gap between germline ends came to 11 bases. The CDR3 consists of 13 residues. The chain joins TRBV29-1 to TRBJ2-5; D gene unclear. The specimen sequenced was PBMCs. The receptor's source is a woman aged 18-50 years in good health. DNA of the CDR3: TGCAGCGTGCTTCACACCGACCAAGAGACCCAGTACTTC. Translated: CSVLHTDQETQYF. Full variable domain (rest looked up from reference TRBV29-1 and TRBJ2-5): SAVISQKPSRDICQRGTSLTIQCQVDSQVTMMFWYRQQPGQSLTLIATANQGSEATYESGFVIDKFPISRPNLTFSTLTVSNMSPEDSSIYLCSVLHTDQETQYFGPGTRLLVL.